This T cell receptor beta chain came from a study of cytomegalovirus exposure and HLA in healthy donors (dated 2017 in TCRdb). Regarding the study in general: An earlier analysis of some 550 of the donors reported approximately 270 Gb of sequence data and 100 million to 130 million unique TCR beta sequences from about 200 million T cells. The number of typed donors differed by locus: roughly 629-640 for A, B, C, DRB1 and DQB1; some 540 for DQA1; approximately 610 for DPA1; and around 450 for DPB1. Across about 380 genotyped donors of the cohort, an average of roughly 250,000 unique TCR beta nucleotide sequences per donor were sequenced, and approximately 17% of those sequences were non-productive. An early release that covered some 630 HLA-typed donors contained approximately 300 gigabases of sequencing data and tens of millions of unique TCR sequences. All discovery cohort repertoires had been generated using a single sequencing platform. A later genetic analysis used genome-wide SNP genotypes for about 60% of the roughly 670 donors, treating that subset as a discovery cohort. The study was designed to test whether signatures of past pathogen exposure could be identified by cataloging public T cell receptors. To predict cytomegalovirus infection status, the study combined high-throughput TCR immunosequencing, statistical association of individual TCRs with disease status, and machine learning. Both class I and class II loci were covered by HLA typing, at four-digit resolution. Donor age, sex, ethnicity and CMV serostatus were collected together with the repertoire data. Among the roughly 400 genotyped donors, approximately 81% belonged to the genetic ancestry cluster associated with self-reported Caucasian donors. The study profiled the T cell repertoires of 500 to 800 subjects by immunosequencing and related them to cytomegalovirus serostatus. Besides the first cohort of roughly 660 subjects, a separate validation cohort made up of 120 different subjects was used. An earlier analysis of 587 of the donors used high-throughput TCR beta sequencing to judge whether each TCR beta V gene segment behaved as functional or pseudogenic. In the later analysis, no new phenotypic data were used to find candidate immune exposures; instead, reliance was placed on TCR beta sequences and their occurrence across donors. A handful of DR-DQ haplotypes were handled as single units for association and clustering because linkage in the cohort was strong. In a later analysis, previously published TCR beta repertoires from some 640 donors were re-analyzed and high-resolution HLA genotyping was added so that TCR occurrence patterns could be studied.

Notes on this clone: Its antigen remains undetermined. No clone much larger than this one lies a single base away; base qualities are absent.

In total, over 600 healthy bone marrow donors made up the cohort. Cohort members were all nominally healthy when sampled, although unrecorded immune exposures were likely present. The donor was CMV seropositive and belonged to the group of more than 250 seropositive cohort members. A peripheral blood sample was provided by each donor, and peripheral blood mononuclear cells were used for TCR beta sequencing. The Qiagen DNeasy Blood Extraction Kit was used to extract genomic DNA from the blood cell samples. Broader findings and caveats from the paper: CMV serostatus was the only immune exposure information available for the cohort. Strong co-occurrence of HLA alleles, especially DR and DQ, made assigning TCR associations to individual alleles difficult. Because counts were too low, some 17 rarely observed V segments, including chromosome 9 orphons, were excluded from the earlier analysis of several hundred of the donors. A later analysis found that TCR association rates varied across HLA loci, with DRB1 alleles showing the most associated TCRs and HLA-C alleles the fewest. Roughly uniform sequencing depth across donors was assumed in presence/absence analyses, although this assumption may not hold. A total of about 150 TCR beta chains were listed by the study as associated with cytomegalovirus. Compared with equally common non-associated chains, HLA-associated TCR beta chains in a later analysis were more clonally expanded and had lower generation probabilities. An association between a missense DCLRE1C variant and V-gene and J-gene trimming of TCR beta chains was found in a later genetic analysis and replicated in an independent cohort. Linkage disequilibrium might explain the correlated functional status among segregating V segments, but an unknown experimental factor could not be excluded. Some IMGT-functional V segments, including TRBV6-2 and TRBV6-3, could not be told apart with the 87-base-pair reads, so those segments were excluded. Broadly in line with IMGT annotations, most TCR beta V segments showed up in productive rearrangements about 90% or about 30% of the time in an earlier analysis of approximately 600 of the donors. Most CMV-associated TCR beta chains appeared to be HLA-restricted in a later analysis, and the HLA associations seemed to be driven largely by CMV exposure. It was suggested by the authors that the approach could potentially be generalized to other disease states and immunological phenotypes. A further reported finding was that TCR beta sequences accurately predicted the HLA-A and HLA-B alleles for most subjects in the first cohort. In a later analysis, around 17,000 TCR beta sequences were associated with specific HLA alleles at a false discovery rate of 0.05. This cohort had only TCR beta chains sequenced, and the lack of alpha or paired-chain data limited which features could be detected. A later analysis reported that several top co-occurrence clusters appeared linked to parvovirus B19, influenza, CMV and Epstein-Barr virus. A group of highly shared sequence variants was considered likely to be a technical artifact of the sequencing pipeline. In both the original and validation cohorts, the classifier was reported to diagnose cytomegalovirus status with high specificity and sensitivity. Compared with the roughly 710-donor mean, donors in an Asian-associated ancestry cluster had fewer N-insertions in productive TCRs, according to a later genetic analysis. Because HLA typing was missing for some donors at each locus, association tests included only the typed subset. Across donors, most TCR sequences were observed very rarely, whereas some public TCRs were present in many individuals. In vitro tests confirmed that a few of the cytomegalovirus-associated TCR beta chains recognize cytomegalovirus antigens.

In the germline V gene, CDR1 corresponds to MDHEN and CDR2 to SYDVKM. Clipping removes 2 bases from V and 0 bases from J, with 10 as the unmatched junction base count. Its CDR3 holds 19 amino acids, cysteine through phenylalanine. The only DNA kept is the CDR3, 57 bases in frame from the first base. The method behind the library was the immunoSEQ multiplex PCR assay. The multiplex PCR relied on a mix of 60 forward primers for TCR Vbeta segments and 13 reverse primers for TCR Jbeta segments. A multiplex PCR assay on genomic DNA amplified the CDR3 region of rearranged TCR beta genes. The amplified TCR beta libraries were sequenced on the Illumina HiSeq System as 87-base-pair reads. Regarding the original processing steps: In a later analysis, around 80 million unique TCR beta chains were counted across the approximately 620 repertoires, and roughly 11 million of these chains were shared by at least two donors. Raw reads were error-corrected and collapsed into unique sequences by a nearest-neighbor algorithm in which closely related sequences were merged to remove PCR and sequencing errors. Alignment of CDR3 sequences to IMGT reference sequences was used to assign V, D and J gene segments. For a sequence to be retained, a match of at least six nucleotides was required to both a V gene segment and a J gene segment. Rearrangements were classified as productive when the CDR3 lacked stop codons and remained in frame with V and J, and all other rearrangements were classified as non-productive. CDR3 was defined by IMGT convention, running from the second conserved V-encoded cysteine to the conserved J-encoded phenylalanine. In an earlier analysis of roughly 610 of the donors, sequences lacking an unambiguous match to a single V gene segment were excluded. In an earlier analysis of 500 to 750 of the donors, V segments were called functional above 56.7% productive rearrangements and were called segregating when the between-donor standard deviation exceeded 5%. To diagnose cytomegalovirus status from the catalog of TCR beta chain sequences, a statistical classification framework was built. In a later analysis, TCR nucleotide sequences were compared against IMGT/GENE-DB human TR gene sequences so that V and J genes could be assigned. A later analysis assigned CDR3 sequences and most-parsimonious VDJ recombination scenarios with the TCRdist pipeline. A later analysis defined each TCR beta chain by its CDR3 amino acid sequence plus V-gene family, and excluded reads lacking a unique V-gene family. A later analysis removed 500 to 650 highly shared, low-generation-probability nucleotide sequences to deal with suspected cross-contamination and a sequencing artifact. In a later analysis, a clonal expansion index was calculated for each public chain from normalized within-repertoire ranks of inferred template counts. In a later analysis, generation probabilities were computed using a VDJ recombination model fitted to out-of-frame rearrangements, and the results were checked against IGoR. A later analysis scored TCR-TCR, TCR-HLA and TCR-CMV co-occurrence with hypergeometric tests, applying a repertoire-size bias correction to TCR pairs. In a later analysis, false discovery rates were estimated by permuting HLA or CMV assignments 20 times. A later analysis grouped co-occurring TCRs with DBSCAN, adding TCRdist sequence similarity when clustering within HLA-allele-positive subsets. For co-occurrence clustering, repertoires with fewer than 30,000 or more than 120,000 public chains were excluded, along with five or six repertoires with anomalous nucleotide sharing. Held by TCRdb, this immuneACCESS table contains in-frame sequences only and omits some clones. Under half of the omission traces to an unresolved V gene where checked; the cause of the rest is unknown. The D gene and trimming were derived from the DNA, and the V and J assignments and clone size from that table. In this sample the table shows about 150,000 clones, 65% to 85% of which occur a single time. Approximately 4.2% of the sample is held by the ten biggest clonotypes.

The chain is assembled from TRBV28 and TRBJ2-1, with 10 bases aligning to TRBD2. The sample was PBMCs. This receptor was identified in a middle-aged woman in good health and CMV-seropositive. In nucleotides, the sequence is TGTGCCAGCAGTTTAGGGCTAGCGGGGGTCCAATTCTCCTACAATGAGCAGTTCTTC. Translated, this gives CASSLGLAGVQFSYNEQFF.